What follows are 15 T cell receptor beta chains derived from one specimen sequenced in a study of shared clonotypes between healthy human individuals. The method was immunoSEQ multiplex PCR; TCRdb's version includes in-frame clones alone and lacks a portion of them. The data hold 650,000 to 700,000 clones, with around 90% observed a single time. Sequenced material: memory CD8+ T cells from PBMCs. Noted subset: CD45RO+ cells pooled with CCR7-negative TemRA cells. These receptors came from a man aged 18 to 30 in good health. Some clones in this sample may be carry-over from other donors' samples.

The J gene is TRBJ1-4, the V gene TRBV4-2, with TRBD1 identical over 7 bases. The CDR3 extends over 15 amino acids. Germline V gene data show CDR1 as LGHNA and CDR2 as YNFKEQ. The junction had 7 bases not matched to a gene; V was cut back by 5 bases and J by 4 bases. CDR3 DNA: TGTGCCAGCAGCTACCCGACAGGGCTTAATGAAAAACTGTTTTTT. This translates into CASSYPTGLNEKLFF.

This clone appeared once. The V and J genes are TRBV6-4 and TRBJ2-1, with D tentatively TRBD1 or TRBD2 (8 bases each). CDR3 size: 15 residues. The V gene lost 6 bases and the J gene lost 4 bases, with 16 bases spanning the gap. Germline CDR1 and CDR2: MRHNA and SNTAGT. CDR3 bases: TGTGCCAGCAGGCAGGGGGCTAGCGGGTACAATGAGCAGTTCTTC. Translated, it gives CASRQGASGYNEQFF.

This rearrangement joins TRBV9 to TRBJ1-4; 9 positions agree with TRBD1. Germline V gene data show CDR1 as SGDLS and CDR2 as YYNGEE. With V trimmed by 0 bases and J by 5 bases, 2 bases remained unmatched. The CDR3 extends over 15 amino acids. CDR3 sequence reads: CASSVVGTGNEKLFF. In nucleotides, the CDR3 is TGTGCCAGCAGCGTAGTTGGGACAGGGAATGAAAAACTGTTTTTT.

This chain joins TRBV2 and TRBJ2-2, with a tentative D call TRBD1 (5 bases). V shed 7 bases and J shed 4 bases, with 19 bases lying between them. Germline loops: CDR1 SNHLY, CDR2 FYNNEI. CDR3 length: 16 amino acids. The CDR3 sequence is CASTGPGIGGTGELFF. The CDR3 region has the DNA TGTGCCAGCACCGGCCCAGGGATCGGCGGCACCGGGGAGCTGTTTTTT.

The chain joins TRBV19 to TRBJ2-6, with 8 bases that match TRBD2. J was trimmed by 4 bases and V by 3 bases; bases with no gene match: 14. CDR3 size: 19 residues. Germline CDR1 and CDR2: LNHDA and SQIVND (reference sequence). CDR3 in amino acids: CASSIQFGGGPEGANVLTF. The CDR3, as DNA: TGTGCCAGTAGTATCCAATTCGGGGGGGGACCGGAAGGGGCCAACGTCCTGACTTTC.

DNA for the CDR3: TGTGCCAGCAGCTTAGCGGGCTTTTACGAGCAGTACTTC. Its translation: CASSLAGFYEQYF. The chain recombines TRBV7-9 with TRBJ2-7; D gene uncertain. CDR1 and CDR2 (germline): SEHNR, FQNEAQ (reference sequence). Trimming took off 0 bases at V and 4 bases at J, with 7 bases between the two ends. This CDR3 is built from 13 residues. The full variable domain, in which reference TRBV7-9 and TRBJ2-7 provide the parts outside the CDR3, is DTGVSQNPRHKITKRGQNVTFRCDPISEHNRLYWYRQTLGQGPEFLTYFQNEAQLEKSRLLSDRFSAERPKGSFSTLEIQRTEQGDSAMYLCASSLAGFYEQYFGPGTRLTVT.

V gene TRBV28 combines with J gene TRBJ1-2; D not certain. Per the germline V gene, CDR1 is MDHEN and CDR2 is SYDVKM. Trimming pared 6 bases from V and 0 bases from J, leaving 11 bases between. This CDR3 is 14 amino acids long. CDR3 region: CASSPLPANYGYTF. As DNA, the CDR3 is TGTGCCAGCAGCCCTTTACCAGCTAACTATGGCTACACCTTC.

This chain joins TRBV7-9 and TRBJ2-7, with TRBD1 as a possible D gene (5 bases). The V end lost 8 bases, the J end lost 0 bases, and 8 bases lay between the germline ends. CDR3 length equals 12 residues. Germline assignment: CDR1 SEHNR and CDR2 FQNEAQ (reference sequence). The CDR3 reads CASQGVSYEQYF. The CDR3 DNA follows: TGTGCCAGCCAAGGGGTCTCCTACGAGCAGTACTTC.

The V and J genes are TRBV5-4 and TRBJ2-2; D is perhaps TRBD1 (6 bases). Germline V gene sequence: CDR1 SGHNT, CDR2 YYREEE (reference sequence). This CDR3 is built from 16 residues. With 3 bases removed from V and 3 bases from J, the gap between germline ends came to 15 bases. The CDR3 nucleotides read TGTGCCAGCAGCTCAAAAACAGGGTGGGACACCGGGGAGCTGTTTTTT. Translated, it gives CASSSKTGWDTGELFF.

The CDR3 spells CAWSYDRSYEQYF. CDR3 nucleotide sequence: TGTGCCTGGAGTTATGACCGCTCCTACGAGCAGTACTTC. V is TRBV30 and J is TRBJ2-7, with D unresolved. The CDR3 runs 13 residues. The germline CDR1 and CDR2 sequences are GTSNPN and SVGIG (reference sequence). V lost 2 bases and J 0 bases, leaving 8 bases between the germline ends.

The V call is TRBV5-6, the J call TRBJ2-7; TRBD1 agrees at 8 bases. This CDR3 region has 17 residues. Germline assignment: CDR1 SGHDT and CDR2 YYEEEE. Trimming at V came to 0 bases and at J to 1 base, leaving 9 bases not matched to a gene. The DNA for the CDR3 is TGTGCCAGCAGCTTGGGGGTCCGGGACAGGTGGTCCTACGAGCAGTACTTC. Its translation: CASSLGVRDRWSYEQYF.

The gene calls are TRBV4-3 and TRBJ2-7; weak D call: TRBD2 (6 bases). V gave up 0 bases and J gave up 4 bases, with 19 bases separating them. Per germline, CDR1 LGHNA and CDR2 YSLEER. The CDR3 consists of 17 residues. The CDR3 DNA reads as TGCGCCAGCAGCCAAGATTGGCCCTCCGGGGGTGGGTACGAGCAGTACTTC. It specifies CASSQDWPSGGGYEQYF.

This chain's CDR3 is CASRDPSGESYGYTF. The CDR3 DNA follows: TGTGCCAGCAGAGACCCCTCGGGGGAGAGCTATGGCTACACCTTC. The chain has TRBV6-1 and TRBJ1-2; tentatively, D is TRBD1 (5 bases). Germline assignment: CDR1 MNHNS and CDR2 SASEGT. V gave up 6 bases and J gave up 4 bases, with 18 bases separating them. The CDR3 is 15 amino acids.

Turning to this clone: At one of its ends the junction is not consistent with the germline gene, which may arise from a read error. The V and J genes are TRBV5-1 and TRBJ2-7, with 8 nucleotides matching TRBD2. Germline V gives CDR1 SGHRS, CDR2 YFSETQ. The length of the CDR3 is 15 residues. CDR3 sequence reads: CASTLEAGASYEQYF. In nucleotides, the CDR3 is TGCGCCAGCACCTTGGAAGCGGGGGCCTCCTACGAGCAGTACTTC. Based on the CDR3 plus reference TRBV5-1 and TRBJ2-7, the full variable domain is KAGVTQTPRYLIKTRGQQVTLSCSPISGHRSVSWYQQTPGQGLQFLFEYFSETQRNKGNFPGRFSGRQFSNSRSEMNVSTLELGDSALYLCASTLEAGASYEQYFGPGTRLTVT.

The chain is built from TRBV27 and TRBJ1-5, with TRBD1 as a possible D gene (6 bases). The V end was cut by 6 bases, the J end by 5 bases, with 26 bases between. This CDR3 spans 18 amino acids. The V gene's germline CDR1 is MNHEY and CDR2 SMNVEV (reference sequence). The CDR3 DNA reads as TGTGCCAGCAGCCGAAAAATACTAACAGGGACCACCGATCAGCCCCAGCATTTT. This translates into CASSRKILTGTTDQPQHF.